Each of the 27 T cell receptor beta chains below was sequenced from the same sample in a study of blood T cell repertoires in COVID-19. Clones were sequenced by immunoSEQ multiplex PCR, and TCRdb holds only the in-frame ones, with some missing. The sample consists of about 74,000 clones, 70% to 90% of them appearing once. Source material: peripheral blood. These receptors were taken from a man aged 70-80 years with acute or convalescent COVID-19.

The chain carries TRBV27 and TRBJ1-2; TRBD1 matches at 8 bases. J lost 8 bases, V lost 2 bases, and 7 bases had no gene match. Germline loops: CDR1 MNHEY, CDR2 SMNVEV (reference sequence). The CDR3 is 14 residues long. CDR3 sequence reads: CASSLGQGAGGYTF. DNA for the CDR3: TGTGCCAGCAGTTTAGGCCAGGGGGCTGGGGGCTACACCTTC.

The chain links TRBV11-1 to TRBJ2-1, with 8 bases aligning to TRBD2. After removal of 3 bases from V and 6 bases from J, the junction contained 4 bases not matched to a gene. The CDR3 is 14 amino acids. CDR1 and CDR2 from the germline V gene are SGHAT and FQDESV (reference sequence). CDR3 protein: CASSFQRGFNEQFF. CDR3 bases: TGTGCCAGCAGCTTCCAGCGGGGGTTCAATGAGCAGTTCTTC.

This rearrangement joins TRBV7-2 to TRBJ1-1; 7 bases align to TRBD1. The germline V gene encodes CDR1 SGHTA and CDR2 FQGNSA. V gave up 3 bases and J gave up 10 bases; unmatched junction bases: 5. CDR3 length: 12 residues. CDR3 region: CASSFQGVGAFF. The CDR3 DNA reads TGTGCCAGCAGCTTTCAGGGGGTGGGAGCTTTCTTT.

This clone is a singleton in its sample. The chain recombines TRBV6-5 with TRBJ1-5; 7 positions match TRBD1. CDR1 and CDR2 (germline): MNHEY, SVGAGI. This CDR3 spans 15 amino acids. V gave up 5 bases and J gave up 2 bases; unmatched junction bases: 6. In nucleotides, the CDR3 is TGTGCCAGCAGTACAGGGGACTTGGGCAATCAGCCCCAGCATTTT. It codes for CASSTGDLGNQPQHF.

V is TRBV15 and J is TRBJ2-3, with D tentatively TRBD2 (6 bases). Germline V gene lookup returns CDR1 LNHNV and CDR2 YYDKDF (reference sequence). Between the trimmed V and J ends, which lost 5 bases and 2 bases, there was a span of 11 bases. There are 14 residues in the CDR3. CDR3 residues: CATSPSGSTDTQYF. The CDR3 DNA follows: TGTGCCACCAGCCCGAGCGGGTCCACAGATACGCAGTATTTT.

The genes are TRBV23-1 and TRBJ1-5; D uncertain. TRBV23-1 is known as an ORF, though its function is uncertain. The CDR3 covers 16 residues. Trimming left V 4 bases short and J 1 base short, with 14 bases between. The CDR3 nucleotides read TGCGCCAGCAGTCCAGACCCAGGATGCAGCAATCAGCCCCAGCATTTT. As protein: CASSPDPGCSNQPQHF.

Only one count was recorded for this clone. The chain joins TRBV28 to TRBJ2-1, with 9 bases lining up with TRBD2. Losses at the gene ends were 6 bases for V and 8 bases for J; bases not matched to a gene: 17. This CDR3 is 17 amino acids long. The germline gives CDR1 MDHEN, CDR2 SYDVKM. The CDR3 region is CASSPPGGGRAGHEQFF. As DNA, the CDR3 is TGTGCCAGCAGCCCCCCTGGGGGCGGGAGGGCCGGGCATGAGCAGTTCTTC.

The chain couples TRBV28 to TRBJ2-7, with 7 bases fitting TRBD1. This CDR3 contains 14 residues. Germline CDR1 is MDHEN and CDR2 is SYDVKM. The V and J ends lost 2 bases and 7 bases, in that order; junction bases with no gene match: 8. CDR3 residues: CASSLDRVREEQYF. The CDR3 DNA reads as TGTGCCAGCAGTTTAGACAGGGTAAGGGAAGAGCAGTACTTC.

The chain carries TRBV5-1 and TRBJ2-1; 7 nucleotides align to TRBD2. The CDR3 consists of 15 residues. V lost 2 bases, J lost 3 bases, and 5 bases stayed unmatched. CDR1 SGHRS and CDR2 YFSETQ come from the germline V gene. DNA for the CDR3: TGCGCCAGCAGCTTCGGCGGGAGTAACTACAATGAGCAGTTCTTC. Amino acids: CASSFGGSNYNEQFF.

J is TRBJ1-3 and V is TRBV7-8; TRBD1 is a possible D gene (5 bases). The germline gives CDR1 SGHVS, CDR2 FQNEAQ. The V end was cut by 5 bases, the J end by 3 bases, with 11 bases between. The CDR3 sequence is 14 residues long. Here the CDR3 reads CASSIQGFGNTIYF. The CDR3 DNA sequence: TGTGCCAGCAGCATCCAGGGTTTTGGAAACACCATATATTTT.

The chain combines TRBV4-1 with TRBJ2-7; the match to TRBD1 covers 8 bases. Germline-derived CDR1 and CDR2 are MGHRA and YSYEKL. V lost 0 bases and J lost 0; bases outside the gene matches: 1. The CDR3 spans 15 residues. CDR3 sequence (DNA): TGCGCCAGCAGCCAAGAAACAGGGGGCTCCTACGAGCAGTACTTC. This codes for CASSQETGGSYEQYF.

The rearrangement joins TRBV28 to TRBJ1-2; D is possibly TRBD1 (6 bases). CDR1 is MDHEN, CDR2 SYDVKM, per germline. Trimming shortened V by 9 bases and J by 0 bases, and 11 bases separated the two germline ends. The CDR3 length is 13 residues. In nucleotides, the CDR3 is TGTGCCAGTAACAGGGATGCTAACTATGGCTACACCTTC. This gives the protein CASNRDANYGYTF.

A single count supports this clone. The chain joins TRBV7-6 to TRBJ2-1; 10 bases fit TRBD1. Germline V CDR1 and CDR2: SGHVS, FNYEAQ. The CDR3 is 15 residues long. The V segment lost 5 bases and the J segment 7 bases; nucleotides outside the gene matches: 8. CDR3 protein: CASSPRQGAMNEQFF. As DNA, the CDR3 is TGTGCCAGCAGCCCGCGACAGGGGGCCATGAATGAGCAGTTCTTC.

This chain uses TRBV15 with TRBJ2-2; D is undetermined. V gave up 4 bases and J gave up 5 bases, with 17 bases separating them. The CDR3 spans 16 residues. CDR1 is LNHNV and CDR2 is YYDKDF in the germline V gene (reference sequence). For the CDR3, the DNA is TGTGCCACCAGCACCCCCGAGAGACTCTCGACCGGGGAGCTGTTTTTT. Translation: CATSTPERLSTGELFF.

The rearrangement uses TRBV24-1 and TRBJ2-3; 9 positions match TRBD1. CDR1 KGHDR and CDR2 SFDVKD come from the germline V gene. V gave up 2 bases and J gave up 3 bases; unmatched junction bases: 5. The CDR3 loop spans 16 amino acids. CDR3 loop: CATSDSTGGKTDTQYF. CDR3 sequence (DNA): TGTGCCACCAGTGATTCTACAGGGGGCAAGACAGATACGCAGTATTTT.

In DNA, the CDR3 is TGCAGCGTTGGGACAGGGTACAACACTGAAGCTTTCTTT. Amino acid sequence: CSVGTGYNTEAFF. The chain combines TRBV29-1 with TRBJ1-1, with 8 bases fitting TRBD1. The V gene end was trimmed by 4 bases and the J gene end by 2 bases; junction bases not matched to a gene: 3. Germline lookup yields CDR1 SQVTM and CDR2 ANQGSEA. The CDR3 loop spans 13 amino acids. Full variable domain (remainder filled in from reference TRBV29-1 and TRBJ1-1): SAVISQKPSRDICQRGTSLTIQCQVDSQVTMMFWYRQQPGQSLTLIATANQGSEATYESGFVIDKFPISRPNLTFSTLTVSNMSPEDSSIYLCSVGTGYNTEAFFGQGTRLTVV.

This chain uses TRBV3-1 (or the pseudogene TRBV3-2) with TRBJ2-1; 8 nucleotides line up with TRBD2. Germline trimming cut 0 bases from V and 7 bases from J; bases unmatched to any gene: 11. The CDR3 loop spans 17 amino acids. Germline CDR1 is LGHDT and CDR2 is YNNKEL (reference sequence). This chain's CDR3 is CASSQDSPGLVVNEQFF. CDR3 sequence (DNA): TGTGCCAGCAGCCAAGATTCCCCGGGACTAGTGGTAAATGAGCAGTTCTTC.

The chain joins TRBV9 to TRBJ2-5; 7 bases map to TRBD1. With V trimmed by 0 bases and J by 5 bases, 10 bases remained unmatched. The germline CDR1 and CDR2 sequences are SGDLS and YYNGEE. The CDR3 has 16 residues. In DNA, the CDR3 is TGTGCCAGCAGCGTAGGCGCACAGGGGTGGGGGGAGACCCAGTACTTC. Translating it yields CASSVGAQGWGETQYF.

The chain employs TRBV6-5 and TRBJ2-6; tentatively, D is TRBD2 (5 bases). Germline V CDR1 and CDR2: MNHEY, SVGAGI. V lost 6 bases to trimming and J lost 0 bases, with 9 bases between them. This CDR3 region has 15 residues. CDR3 amino acids: CASRLGSSGANVLTF. The CDR3 DNA is TGTGCCAGCAGGCTAGGGAGCTCTGGGGCCAACGTCCTGACTTTC.

The J gene is TRBJ2-5, the V gene TRBV11-2, with 8 bases that match TRBD1. With V trimmed by 4 bases and J by 3 bases, 13 bases remained unmatched. The CDR3 runs 17 residues. CDR1 and CDR2 from the germline V gene are SGHAT and FQNNGV. The DNA for the CDR3 is TGTGCCAGCAGCTCTAGATCCGGACAGGGCGCGGAAGAGACCCAGTACTTC. It yields the protein CASSSRSGQGAEETQYF.

This chain links TRBV9 with TRBJ2-1; tentatively, D is TRBD2 (6 bases). This CDR3 is built from 13 residues. In germline, CDR1 is SGDLS, CDR2 YYNGEE. Trimming cost V 0 bases and J 5 bases, with 6 bases left between them. CDR3 amino acids: CASSVERDNEQFF. DNA of the CDR3: TGTGCCAGCAGCGTAGAGCGGGACAATGAGCAGTTCTTC.

V usage is TRBV3-1 (or the pseudogene TRBV3-2) and J usage is TRBJ2-7, with D possibly TRBD1 on 6 matching bases. The length of the CDR3 is 15 residues. Germline CDR1 LGHDT, CDR2 YNNKEL (reference sequence). The V gene lost 4 bases and the J gene lost 1 base, with 14 bases spanning the gap. CDR3 region: CASSPETGLSYEQYF. The CDR3, as DNA: TGTGCCAGCAGCCCTGAGACAGGTCTTTCCTACGAGCAGTACTTC.

The rearrangement joins TRBV10-2 to TRBJ2-5; tentatively, D is TRBD2 (5 bases). The CDR3 is 11 residues long. Germline V gene data show CDR1 as WSHSY and CDR2 as SAAADI. The V and J ends lost 4 bases and 5 bases respectively, with 5 bases between them. The CDR3 DNA is TGCGCCAGCAGTGGCGGGGAGACCCAGTACTTC. It is translated as CASSGGETQYF.

The chain is built from TRBV6-5 and TRBJ2-7, with 11 bases that match TRBD2. The CDR3 length is 15 residues. V trimming: 6 bases; J trimming: 0 bases; junction bases outside the gene matches: 4. CDR1 and CDR2 from the germline V gene are MNHEY and SVGAGI. CDR3: CASSTGTSGSYEQYF. The CDR3 coding sequence is TGTGCCAGCAGCACCGGGACTAGCGGCTCCTACGAGCAGTACTTC.

The V call is TRBV14, the J call TRBJ1-5, with D tentatively TRBD1 (6 bases). The CDR3 covers 13 residues. V lost 4 bases and J lost 5, with 9 bases in between. The germline V gene encodes CDR1 SGHDN and CDR2 FVKESK. The CDR3 region has the DNA TGTGCCAGCAGCCTAGGGGGAGATCAGCCCCAGCATTTT. Translated: CASSLGGDQPQHF.

This chain connects TRBV9 to TRBJ2-1, with D possibly TRBD1 on 5 matching bases. V shed 4 bases and J shed 0 bases, with 14 bases lying between them. The CDR3 is 16 residues long. From germline, CDR1 is SGDLS and CDR2 YYNGEE. The CDR3 protein is CASSTDIFGSYNEQFF. Written as DNA, the CDR3 is TGTGCCAGCAGCACGGACATCTTTGGCTCCTACAATGAGCAGTTCTTC.

The rearrangement links TRBV28 to TRBJ1-6, with D maybe TRBD1 (5 bases). The CDR3 length is 15 residues. Trimming took off 7 bases at V and 10 bases at J, with 20 bases between the two ends. Germline CDR1 MDHEN, CDR2 SYDVKM. CDR3 sequence reads: CASTSATGTGSPLHF. DNA of the CDR3: TGTGCCAGCACCTCTGCGACCGGGACTGGATCACCCCTCCACTTT. Supplemented by reference TRBV28 and TRBJ1-6, the full variable domain reads DVKVTQSSRYLVKRTGEKVFLECVQDMDHENMFWYRQDPGLGLRLIYFSYDVKMKEKGDIPEGYSVSREKKERFSLILESASTNQTSMYLCASTSATGTGSPLHFGNGTRLTVT.